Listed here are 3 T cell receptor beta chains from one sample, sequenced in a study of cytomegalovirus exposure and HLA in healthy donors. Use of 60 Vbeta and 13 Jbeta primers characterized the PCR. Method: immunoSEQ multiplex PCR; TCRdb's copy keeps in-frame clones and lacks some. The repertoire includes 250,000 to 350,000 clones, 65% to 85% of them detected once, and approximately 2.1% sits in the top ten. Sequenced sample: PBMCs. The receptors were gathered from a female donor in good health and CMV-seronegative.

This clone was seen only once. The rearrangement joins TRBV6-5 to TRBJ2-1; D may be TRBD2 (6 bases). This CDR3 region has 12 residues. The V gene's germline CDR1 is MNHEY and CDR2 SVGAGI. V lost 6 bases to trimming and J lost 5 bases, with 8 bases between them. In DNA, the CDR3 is TGTGCCAGCAGCCGCGGGAACAATGAGCAGTTCTTC. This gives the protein CASSRGNNEQFF.

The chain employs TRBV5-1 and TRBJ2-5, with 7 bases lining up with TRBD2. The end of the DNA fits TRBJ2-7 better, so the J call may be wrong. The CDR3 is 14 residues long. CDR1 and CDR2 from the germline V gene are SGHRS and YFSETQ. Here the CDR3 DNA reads TGCGCCAGCAGCTCGGCTAGCGGTACCTACGAGCAGTACTTC. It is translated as CASSSASGTYEQYF.

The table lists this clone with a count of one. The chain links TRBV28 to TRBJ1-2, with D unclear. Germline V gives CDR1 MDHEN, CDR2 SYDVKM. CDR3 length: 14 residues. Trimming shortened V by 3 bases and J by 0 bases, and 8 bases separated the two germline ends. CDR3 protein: CASSLEDSNYGYTF. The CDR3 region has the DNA TGTGCCAGCAGTTTGGAGGACTCTAACTATGGCTACACCTTC.